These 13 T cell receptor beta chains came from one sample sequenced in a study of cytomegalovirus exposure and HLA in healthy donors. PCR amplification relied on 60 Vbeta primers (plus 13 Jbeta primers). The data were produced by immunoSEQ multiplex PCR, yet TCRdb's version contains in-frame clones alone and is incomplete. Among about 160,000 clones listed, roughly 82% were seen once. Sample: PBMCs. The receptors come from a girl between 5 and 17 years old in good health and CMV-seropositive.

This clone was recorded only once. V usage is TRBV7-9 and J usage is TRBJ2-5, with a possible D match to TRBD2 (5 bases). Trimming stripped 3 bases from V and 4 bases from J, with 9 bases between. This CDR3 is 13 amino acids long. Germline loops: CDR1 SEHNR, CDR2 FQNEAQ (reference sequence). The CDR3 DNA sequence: TGTGCCAGCAGCTTCGTGCTAGCAGAGACCCAGTACTTC. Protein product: CASSFVLAETQYF.

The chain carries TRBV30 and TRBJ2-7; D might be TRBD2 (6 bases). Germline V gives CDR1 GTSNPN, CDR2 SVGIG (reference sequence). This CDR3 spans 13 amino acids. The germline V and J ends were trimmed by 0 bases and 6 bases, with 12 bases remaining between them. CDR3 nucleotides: TGTGCCTGGAGTGTCCGGGAGCCCGTCGAGCAGTACTTC. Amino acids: CAWSVREPVEQYF.

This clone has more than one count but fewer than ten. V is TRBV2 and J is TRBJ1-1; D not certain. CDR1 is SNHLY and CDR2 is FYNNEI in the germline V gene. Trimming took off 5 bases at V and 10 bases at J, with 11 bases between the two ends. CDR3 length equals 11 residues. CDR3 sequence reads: CASSPTYGAFF. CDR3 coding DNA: TGTGCCAGCAGTCCTACCTATGGAGCTTTCTTT. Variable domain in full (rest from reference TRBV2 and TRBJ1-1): EPEVTQTPSHQVTQMGQEVILRCVPISNHLYFYWYRQILGQKVEFLVSFYNNEISEKSEIFDDQFSVERPDGSNFTLKIRSTKLEDSAMYFCASSPTYGAFFGQGTRLTVV.

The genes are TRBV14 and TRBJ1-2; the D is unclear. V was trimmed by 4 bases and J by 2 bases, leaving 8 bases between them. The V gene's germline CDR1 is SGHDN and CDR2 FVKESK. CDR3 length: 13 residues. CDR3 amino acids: CASSPEVNYGYTF. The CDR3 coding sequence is TGTGCCAGCAGCCCTGAGGTCAACTATGGCTACACCTTC.

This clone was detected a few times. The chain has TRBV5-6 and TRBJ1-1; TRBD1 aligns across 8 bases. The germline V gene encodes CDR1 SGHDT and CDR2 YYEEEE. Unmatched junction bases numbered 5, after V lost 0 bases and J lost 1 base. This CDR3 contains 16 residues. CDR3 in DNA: TGTGCCAGCAGCTTGGTTGGCAGGGGGCGGAACACTGAAGCTTTCTTT. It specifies CASSLVGRGRNTEAFF.

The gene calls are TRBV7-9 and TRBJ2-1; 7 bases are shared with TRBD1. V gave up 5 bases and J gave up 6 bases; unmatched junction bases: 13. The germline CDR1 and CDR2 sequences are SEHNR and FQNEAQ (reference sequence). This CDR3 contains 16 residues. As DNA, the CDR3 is TGTGCCAGCAGCCCGATCCTAGGGGGCTTTTTCAATGAGCAGTTCTTC. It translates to CASSPILGGFFNEQFF. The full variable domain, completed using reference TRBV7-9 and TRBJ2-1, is DTGVSQNPRHKITKRGQNVTFRCDPISEHNRLYWYRQTLGQGPEFLTYFQNEAQLEKSRLLSDRFSAERPKGSFSTLEIQRTEQGDSAMYLCASSPILGGFFNEQFFGPGTRLTVL.

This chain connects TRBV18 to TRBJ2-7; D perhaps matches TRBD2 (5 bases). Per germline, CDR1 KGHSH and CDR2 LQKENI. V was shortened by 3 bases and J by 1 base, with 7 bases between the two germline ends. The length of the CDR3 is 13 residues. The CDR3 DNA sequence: TGTGCCAGCTCACCTGGAGGATCCTACGAGCAGTACTTC. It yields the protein CASSPGGSYEQYF.

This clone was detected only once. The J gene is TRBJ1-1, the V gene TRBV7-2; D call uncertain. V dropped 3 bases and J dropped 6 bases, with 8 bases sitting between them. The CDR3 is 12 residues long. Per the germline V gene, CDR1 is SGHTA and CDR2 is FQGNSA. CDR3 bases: TGTGCCAGCAGCTTGAGCCCCTCTGAAGCTTTCTTT. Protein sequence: CASSLSPSEAFF. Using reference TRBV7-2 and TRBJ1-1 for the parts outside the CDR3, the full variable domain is GAGVSQSPSNKVTEKGKDVELRCDPISGHTALYWYRQSLGQGLEFLIYFQGNSAPDKSGLPSDRFSAERTGGSVSTLTIQRTQQEDSAVYLCASSLSPSEAFFGQGTRLTVV.

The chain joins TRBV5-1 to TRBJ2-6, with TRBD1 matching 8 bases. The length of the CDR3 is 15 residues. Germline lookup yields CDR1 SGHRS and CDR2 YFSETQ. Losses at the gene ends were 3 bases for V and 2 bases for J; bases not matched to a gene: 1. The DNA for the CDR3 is TGCGCCAGCAGCTGGGGACAGGCTGGGGCCAACGTCCTGACTTTC. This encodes CASSWGQAGANVLTF.

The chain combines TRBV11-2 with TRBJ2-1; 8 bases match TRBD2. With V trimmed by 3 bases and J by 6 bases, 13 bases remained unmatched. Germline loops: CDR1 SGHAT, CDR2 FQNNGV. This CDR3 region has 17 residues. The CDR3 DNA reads TGTGCCAGCAGCTTCCGGTTGGCAGCGGGGGTTATCAATGAGCAGTTCTTC. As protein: CASSFRLAAGVINEQFF. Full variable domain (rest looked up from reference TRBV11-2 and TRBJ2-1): EAGVAQSPRYKIIEKRQSVAFWCNPISGHATLYWYQQILGQGPKLLIQFQNNGVVDDSQLPKDRFSAERLKGVDSTLKIQPAKLEDSAVYLCASSFRLAAGVINEQFFGPGTRLTVL.

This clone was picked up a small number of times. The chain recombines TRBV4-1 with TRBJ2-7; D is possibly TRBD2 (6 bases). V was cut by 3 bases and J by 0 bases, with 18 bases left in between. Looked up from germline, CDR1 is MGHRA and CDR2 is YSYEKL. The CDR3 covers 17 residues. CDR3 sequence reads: CASSQDHPGLSSYEQYF. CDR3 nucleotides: TGCGCCAGCAGCCAGGACCACCCGGGACTGAGCTCCTACGAGCAGTACTTC.

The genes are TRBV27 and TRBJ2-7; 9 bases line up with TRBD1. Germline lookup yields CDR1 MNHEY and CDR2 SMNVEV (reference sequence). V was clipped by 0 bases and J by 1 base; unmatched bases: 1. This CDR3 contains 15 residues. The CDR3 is CASSLSTGGSYEQYF. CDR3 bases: TGTGCCAGCAGTTTATCGACAGGGGGATCCTACGAGCAGTACTTC.

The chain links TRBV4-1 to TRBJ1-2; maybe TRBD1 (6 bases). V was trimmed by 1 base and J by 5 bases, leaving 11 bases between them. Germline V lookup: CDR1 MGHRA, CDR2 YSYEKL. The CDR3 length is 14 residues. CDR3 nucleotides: TGCGCCAGCAGCCAAGTTGCGGGGGCATATGGCTACACCTTC. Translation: CASSQVAGAYGYTF.